This TCR beta chain appears in the sequencing data of a study of CD8 T cells in Susac syndrome. Random-hexamer reverse transcription was applied to roughly 0.5 to 1 ug RNA. Amplification of TCR beta CDR3 by immunoSEQ multiplex PCR spanned 54 Vbeta and 13 Jbeta. TCRdb re-called the immunoSEQ multiplex PCR reads with MiXCR, one entry per CDR3 protein. The sample records about 280,000 distinct CDR3 sequences, about 88% being singletons. Losses at the gene ends were 10 bases for V and 5 bases for J; bases not matched to a gene: 14. Germline values: CDR1 MGHRA, CDR2 YSYEKL. The CDR3 is 15 amino acids. For this clonotype: The antigen remains undetermined.

Study conclusions and caveats: It was acknowledged by the study that relatively few individuals were included in its TCR sequencing and HLA analysis.

CD8+ and CD4+ T cells taken from blood had their TCR beta sequenced. The source is a human donor with multiple sclerosis. The chain joins TRBV4-1 to TRBJ2-3; 8 bases line up with TRBD2. The sequenced material came from CD8+ T cells from PBMCs. CDR3 residues: CATETGLGAQDTQYF. DNA of the CDR3: TGCGCCACGGAGACGGGACTAGGTGCACAAGATACGCAGTATTTT.